Listed below are T cell receptor beta chains from one sample, sequenced in a study of control samples from healthy donors and cancer patients. The table came from immunoSEQ multiplex PCR; TCRdb's copy has only in-frame clones and leaves some out. The data show about 130,000 clones, less than 95% seen once. Sample: blood. Receptor source: a man between 18 and 29 years old in good health. Each CDR3 is given with its conserved first and last residue. The order of the fields is CDR3 protein, CDR3 DNA, clone size, V gene, J gene, D gene. The D gene is left open where the match is weak. A clone size is listed for some rows: how often the clone was seen (once, few, many), or a class if it is expanded.

CASITRGAGNTDTQYF,TGTGCCAGCATTACAAGAGGTGCGGGAAACACAGATACGCAGTATTTT,.,TRBV2,TRBJ2-3,.
CASSKDRVQETQYF,TGTGCCAGCAGCAAGGACAGGGTGCAAGAGACCCAGTACTTC,.,TRBV7-9,TRBJ2-5,TRBD1
CASSLETGRNQPQHF,TGTGCCAGCAGCTTAGAGACAGGGCGGAATCAGCCCCAGCATTTT,.,TRBV7-2,TRBJ1-5,TRBD1
CASSIGMRQPQHF,TGTGCCAGTAGTATAGGGATGCGGCAGCCCCAGCATTTT,.,TRBV19,TRBJ1-5,.
CASSLEWGGYGYTF,TGTGCCAGCAGCTTGGAATGGGGCGGCTATGGCTACACCTTC,.,TRBV5-6,TRBJ1-2,.
CASSYRGEQYF,TGTGCCAGCAGTTACAGAGGCGAGCAGTACTTC,.,TRBV6-5,TRBJ2-7,.
CASSQGPGGVSYEKLFF,TGTGCCAGCAGCCAAGGGCCAGGTGGGGTGAGTTATGAAAAACTGTTTTTT,.,TRBV3-1/TRBV3-2,TRBJ1-4,.
CASSVLGQGLDEQFF,TGTGCCAGCAGCGTACTAGGACAGGGCCTCGATGAGCAGTTCTTC,.,TRBV9,TRBJ2-1,TRBD1
CSASQVGTEAFF,TGCAGTGCGAGTCAGGTGGGCACTGAAGCTTTCTTT,once,TRBV20-1,TRBJ1-1,.
CASSLAPDRGWQETQYF,TGTGCCAGCAGCTTAGCTCCGGACAGGGGTTGGCAAGAGACCCAGTACTTC,.,TRBV7-9,TRBJ2-5,TRBD1
CASRHTGVTGELFF,TGTGCCAGTAGACACACAGGGGTCACCGGGGAGCTGTTTTTT,.,TRBV19,TRBJ2-2,TRBD1
CSASISNQPQHF,TGCAGTGCTAGTATTAGCAATCAGCCCCAGCATTTT,.,TRBV20-1,TRBJ1-5,.
CASSFGGRQPQHF,TGTGCCAGCAGTTTCGGGGGCCGCCAGCCCCAGCATTTT,.,TRBV12-3/TRBV12-4,TRBJ1-5,.
CASSVEGTSNQPQHF,TGTGCCAGCAGCGTAGAGGGAACTAGCAATCAGCCCCAGCATTTT,.,TRBV9,TRBJ1-5,.
CASSTGQWGGGYTF,TGTGCCAGTAGTACCGGACAATGGGGAGGTGGCTACACCTTC,.,TRBV19,TRBJ1-2,.
CASSRGPGQQETQYF,TGTGCCAGCAGCCGGGGCCCGGGACAGCAAGAGACCCAGTACTTC,.,TRBV11-3,TRBJ2-5,TRBD1
CASSVDPYHREVPEAFF,TGTGCCAGCAGCGTAGACCCGTACCACAGGGAGGTACCTGAAGCTTTCTTT,.,TRBV9,TRBJ1-1,.
CASSVSTYSYEQYF,TGTGCCAGCAGCGTGTCTACTTACTCCTACGAGCAGTACTTC,.,TRBV9,TRBJ2-7,.
CASSLLGPNQPQHF,TGTGCCAGCAGTTTATTAGGACCAAATCAGCCCCAGCATTTT,.,TRBV27,TRBJ1-5,.
CASSEGATRSNQPQHF,TGCGCCAGCAGTGAGGGGGCCACTAGGAGCAATCAGCCCCAGCATTTT,.,TRBV10-2,TRBJ1-5,.
CASRGTDPSFYNEQFF,TGTGCCAGTAGAGGTACAGACCCATCCTTCTACAATGAGCAGTTCTTC,.,TRBV19,TRBJ2-1,.
CAWSVKGWSNQPQHF,TGTGCCTGGAGTGTGAAAGGGTGGAGCAATCAGCCCCAGCATTTT,once,TRBV30,TRBJ1-5,.
CASSLDRDRGPYEQYF,TGTGCCAGCAGCTTGGACAGGGACAGGGGGCCCTACGAGCAGTACTTC,.,TRBV5-5,TRBJ2-7,TRBD1
CASSQGRGVGYTF,TGTGCCAGCAGCCAAGGGAGAGGGGTTGGCTACACCTTC,.,TRBV3-1/TRBV3-2,TRBJ1-2,.
CASSLVSAYEQYF,TGTGCCAGCAGCTTAGTTTCCGCCTACGAGCAGTACTTC,.,TRBV7-2,TRBJ2-7,.
CASSYGWGNGYTF,TGTGCCAGCAGTTACGGTTGGGGGAATGGCTACACCTTC,.,TRBV6-6,TRBJ1-2,.
CASSATGVYQETQYF,TGTGCCAGCAGTGCGACAGGGGTCTACCAAGAGACCCAGTACTTC,.,TRBV25-1,TRBJ2-5,TRBD1
CASNGGTRRGYTF,TGTGCCAGCAACGGGGGGACACGCCGCGGCTACACCTTC,.,TRBV2,TRBJ1-2,.
CASSQLAASYNEQFF,TGCGCCAGCAGCCAACTAGCTGCATCCTACAATGAGCAGTTCTTC,.,TRBV4-1,TRBJ2-1,.
CASSINGRGGNEQFF,TGTGCCAGTAGTATAAATGGCAGGGGAGGGAATGAGCAGTTCTTC,.,TRBV19,TRBJ2-1,.
CASSPGQFYSNQPQHF,TGTGCCAGCAGCCCCGGACAGTTTTATAGCAATCAGCCCCAGCATTTT,few,TRBV5-8,TRBJ1-5,.
CASSYSTGTGLAPLHF,TGTGCCAGCAGTTACTCGACCGGGACAGGGTTGGCGCCCCTCCACTTT,.,TRBV6-5,TRBJ1-6,TRBD1
CASSPKDRAKNIQYF,TGTGCCAGCTCACCCAAGGACAGAGCCAAAAACATTCAGTACTTC,.,TRBV18,TRBJ2-4,.
CATGGGNYNEQFF,TGTGCCACCGGGGGGGGGAATTACAATGAGCAGTTCTTC,.,TRBV6-6,TRBJ2-1,TRBD2
CASSQQLGADNEQYF,TGCGCCAGCAGCCAACAACTGGGCGCCGACAACGAGCAGTACTTC,.,TRBV4-1,TRBJ2-7,.
CAWTSGDGNTIYF,TGTGCCTGGACCTCAGGGGACGGAAACACCATATATTTT,.,TRBV30,TRBJ1-3,.
CASSYRGQDTEKLFF,TGTGCCAGCAGTTACCGTGGTCAAGATACTGAAAAACTGTTTTTT,.,TRBV6-5,TRBJ1-4,.
CASSYSLGENIQYF,TGTGCCAGCAGTTACTCCCTGGGGGAGAACATTCAGTACTTC,.,TRBV6-5,TRBJ2-4,.
CARRPGPVGNTIYF,TGTGCCAGGAGACCGGGACCGGTAGGAAACACCATATATTTT,few,TRBV11-1,TRBJ1-3,.
CASSLAGFNNSPLHF,TGCGCCAGCAGCTTGGCGGGGTTCAATAATTCACCCCTCCACTTT,.,TRBV5-1,TRBJ1-6,.
CASSIYHGDPYEQYF,TGTGCCAGTAGTATCTATCACGGAGATCCCTACGAGCAGTACTTC,.,TRBV19,TRBJ2-7,.
CSVEESGTNYGYTF,TGCAGCGTTGAAGAGTCAGGGACTAACTATGGCTACACCTTC,.,TRBV29-1,TRBJ1-2,.
CATSDQRGQSSYEQYF,TGTGCCACCAGTGATCAGAGGGGACAGAGCTCCTACGAGCAGTACTTC,.,TRBV24-1,TRBJ2-7,TRBD1
CASSPWGTQGNTEAFF,TGCGCCAGCAGCCCCTGGGGAACACAGGGTAACACTGAAGCTTTCTTT,.,TRBV4-1,TRBJ1-1,.
CASSGLLEGLADTQYF,TGTGCCAGCAGTGGGCTTTTGGAGGGCCTAGCAGATACGCAGTATTTT,.,TRBV7-9,TRBJ2-3,.
CASSRTVGRGGPWETQYF,TGTGCCAGTAGTAGAACGGTCGGGCGGGGGGGCCCCTGGGAGACCCAGTACTTC,.,TRBV19,TRBJ2-5,TRBD2
CASSQYLGPIGNEKLFF,TGCGCCAGCAGCCAATATCTCGGTCCTATTGGTAATGAAAAACTGTTTTTT,.,TRBV4-1,TRBJ1-4,.
CASSLRLAGATDTQYF,TGCGCCAGCAGCCTTAGACTAGCGGGCGCCACAGATACGCAGTATTTT,.,TRBV5-1,TRBJ2-3,TRBD2
CASSKDTDSGNTIYF,TGTGCCAGCAGCAAAGATACGGACTCTGGAAACACCATATATTTT,.,TRBV21-1,TRBJ1-3,.
CASSNARDYYNEQFF,TGTGCCAGCAGTAACGCCCGGGACTACTACAATGAGCAGTTCTTC,once,TRBV6-5,TRBJ2-1,TRBD2
CASSLAGEGNQPQHF,TGCGCCAGCAGCTTGGCCGGGGAAGGCAATCAGCCCCAGCATTTT,.,TRBV5-1,TRBJ1-5,.
CASSSPGTGRYGYTF,TGTGCCAGCAGTTCCCCCGGGACAGGGAGGTATGGCTACACCTTC,.,TRBV6-6,TRBJ1-2,TRBD1
CASSLAPLSPLHF,TGTGCCAGCAGTTTAGCGCCACTTTCACCCCTCCACTTT,.,TRBV12-3/TRBV12-4,TRBJ1-6,.
CASSALASTDTQYF,TGCGCCAGCAGTGCGTTAGCTAGCACAGATACGCAGTATTTT,.,TRBV10-1,TRBJ2-3,.
CASSYSDTEAFF,TGTGCCAGCAGTTACTCGGACACTGAAGCTTTCTTT,.,TRBV6-2/TRBV6-3,TRBJ1-1,.
CASSPGQNTEAFF,TGCGCCAGCAGCCCGGGACAGAACACTGAAGCTTTCTTT,.,TRBV5-1,TRBJ1-1,.
CASRGEGLYQETQYF,TGTGCCAGCAGAGGAGAGGGGCTGTACCAAGAGACCCAGTACTTC,.,TRBV6-5,TRBJ2-5,.